This TCR beta chain is drawn from a study of T cell responses to AZD1222 COVID-19 vaccine (dated by TCRdb to the early 2020s). Regarding the research as a whole: Because spike-specific TCR depth and breadth did not differ between the two schedules, AZD1222 recipients who got a second dose at roughly 4 weeks were pooled with those who got a second dose at roughly 12 weeks. A total of about 230 trial participants underwent TCR sequencing, of whom 200 to 220 received two doses of AZD1222 and around 25 received two doses of the MenACWY control vaccine. Trial participants were enrolled by age into subgroups of 18-55, 56-69 and 70-plus years, and around 140, 26 and 57 TCR-sequenced participants, respectively, were included in these subgroups. Overall results and qualifications from the work: Conclusions about previously exposed vaccinees are limited, since just 6 or 7 AZD1222 recipients were seropositive for SARS-CoV-2 at baseline. In the small 56-69-year group, the increase in depth fell short of significance, most likely because of low power. Reportedly, close to half of the unique spike-specific TCRs recognized epitopes lying outside the regions that are mutated in the B.1.351 and B.1.1.7 variants. Because no samples from the day 14 peak response were available, repertoires could be characterized only after the peak T cell response. Spike-specific TCR breadth and depth rose significantly after two AZD1222 doses compared with day 0 and with MenACWY recipients. The vaccine-associated CD4 TCRs covered the entire spike protein, and the dominant responses fell in regions 160-218 and 743-854. Participants were mostly white British and included more females than males, and it was suggested by the authors that clonal diversity may have been underestimated.

According to the study, the label for this sample's time point signals: baseline before first vaccination. Vaccinee samples were obtained from the UK trials COV001 and COV002, which included a single-blind randomized controlled phase 2/3 trial of AZD1222 (ChAdOx1 nCoV-19) in healthy adults. For TCRbeta chain sequencing, PBMC samples from trial participants were taken at day 0 and at day 28 after the second dose. The CDR3 regions of human TCRbeta chains were analyzed by immunosequencing. As for how the authors treated the data: Repertoire TCRs were matched against a reference library of SARS-CoV-2-specific TCRs generated with the MIRA antigen-specificity platform. Breadth was defined as the fraction of unique TCRs that were SARS-CoV-2-associated, and depth was defined as the fraction of total T cells that were SARS-CoV-2-associated. Using the MIRA data, each spike-specific TCR was mapped to the spike region that the TCR reacts to and placed in a CD4 or CD8 class. Log10-transformed breadth and depth values were compared by one-way ANOVA with Sidak's multiple comparisons tests. Here the immuneACCESS table is served through TCRdb, limited to in-frame sequences with V and J called. Missing clones are a known gap in these copies; in checked studies unresolved V genes cover under half, and the rest lacks a known reason. That table furnishes V, J and clone size, whereas the DNA furnished D and trimming. The sample data list roughly 84,000 clones, and approximately 90% of these were observed just once. The ten largest make up 1.5% of the sample.

The CDR3, from cysteine to phenylalanine, totals 14 residues. The entry retains the CDR3 DNA only, 42 bases that are in frame from base 1. Taken from the germline V gene, the CDR1 and CDR2 loops are SNHLY and FYNNEI. Relative to germline, V is missing 4 bases and J is missing 3 bases, with 1 base of the junction outside any gene match. With regard to this clone: Its antigen is currently not known. Base qualities are not recorded, but no much larger clone differs from it by a single base.

The rearrangement combines TRBV2 with TRBJ2-3, with TRBD2 matching 10 junction bases. The sequence came from an adult in good health. The sequencing used peripheral blood, collected on day 0 of AZD1222 vaccination. The CDR3 sequence is CASSGSGGTDTQYF. The nucleotides are TGTGCCAGCAGTGGTAGCGGGGGGACAGATACGCAGTATTTT.